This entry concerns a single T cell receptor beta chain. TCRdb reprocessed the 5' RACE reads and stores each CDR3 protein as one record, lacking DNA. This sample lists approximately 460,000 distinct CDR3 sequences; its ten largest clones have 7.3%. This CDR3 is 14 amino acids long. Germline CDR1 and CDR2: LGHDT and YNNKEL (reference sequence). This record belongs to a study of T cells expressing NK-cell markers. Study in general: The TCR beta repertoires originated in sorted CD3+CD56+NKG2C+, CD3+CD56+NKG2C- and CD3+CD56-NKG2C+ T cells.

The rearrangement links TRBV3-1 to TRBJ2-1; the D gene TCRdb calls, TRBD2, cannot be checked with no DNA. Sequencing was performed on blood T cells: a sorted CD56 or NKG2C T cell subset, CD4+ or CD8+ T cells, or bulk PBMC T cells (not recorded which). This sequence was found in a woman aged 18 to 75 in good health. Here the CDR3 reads CASSLLGLAVEQFF.